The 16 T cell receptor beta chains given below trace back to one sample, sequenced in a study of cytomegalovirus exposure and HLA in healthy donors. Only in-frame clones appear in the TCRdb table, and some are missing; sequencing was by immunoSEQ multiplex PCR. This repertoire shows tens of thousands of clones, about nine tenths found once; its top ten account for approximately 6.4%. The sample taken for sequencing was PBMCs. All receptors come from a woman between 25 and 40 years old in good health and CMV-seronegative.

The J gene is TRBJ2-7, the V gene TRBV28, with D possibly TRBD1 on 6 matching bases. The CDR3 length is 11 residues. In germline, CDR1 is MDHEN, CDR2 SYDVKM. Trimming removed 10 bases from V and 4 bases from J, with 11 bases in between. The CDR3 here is CAISDRYEQYF. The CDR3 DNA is TGTGCCATCTCAGACAGGTACGAGCAGTACTTC. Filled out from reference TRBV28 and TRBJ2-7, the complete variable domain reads DVKVTQSSRYLVKRTGEKVFLECVQDMDHENMFWYRQDPGLGLRLIYFSYDVKMKEKGDIPEGYSVSREKKERFSLILESASTNQTSMYLCAISDRYEQYFGPGTRLTVT.

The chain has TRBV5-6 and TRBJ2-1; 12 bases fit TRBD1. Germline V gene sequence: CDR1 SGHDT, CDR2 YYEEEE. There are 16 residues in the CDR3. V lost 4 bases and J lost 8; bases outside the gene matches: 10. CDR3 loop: CASSQGTGGAFDEQFF. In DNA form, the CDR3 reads TGTGCCAGCAGCCAGGGGACAGGGGGCGCATTTGATGAGCAGTTCTTC.

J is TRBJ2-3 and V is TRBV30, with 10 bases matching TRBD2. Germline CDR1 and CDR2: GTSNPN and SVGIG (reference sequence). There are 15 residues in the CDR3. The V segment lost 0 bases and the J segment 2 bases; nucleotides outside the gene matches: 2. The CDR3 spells CAWSVTSGATDTQYF. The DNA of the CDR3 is TGTGCCTGGAGTGTTACTAGCGGGGCCACAGATACGCAGTATTTT.

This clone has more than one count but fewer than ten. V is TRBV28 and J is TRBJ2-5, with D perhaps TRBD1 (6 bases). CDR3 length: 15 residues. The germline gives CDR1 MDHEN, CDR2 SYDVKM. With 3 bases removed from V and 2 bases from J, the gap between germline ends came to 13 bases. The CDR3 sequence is CASSLEDRLQETQYF. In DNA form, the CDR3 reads TGTGCCAGCAGTTTGGAGGACAGACTACAAGAGACCCAGTACTTC.

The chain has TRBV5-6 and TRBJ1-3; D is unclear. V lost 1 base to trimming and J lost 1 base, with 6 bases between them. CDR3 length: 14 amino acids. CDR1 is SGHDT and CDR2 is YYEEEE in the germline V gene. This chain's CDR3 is CASSLFQSGNTIYF. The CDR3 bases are TGTGCCAGCAGCTTGTTCCAATCTGGAAACACCATATATTTT.

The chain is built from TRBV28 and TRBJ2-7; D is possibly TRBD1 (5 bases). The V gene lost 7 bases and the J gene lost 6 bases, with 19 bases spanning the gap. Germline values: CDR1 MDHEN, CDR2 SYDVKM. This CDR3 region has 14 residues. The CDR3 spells CASITRQGHREQYF. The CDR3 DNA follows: TGTGCCAGCATCACGAGGCAGGGTCACCGCGAGCAGTACTTC.

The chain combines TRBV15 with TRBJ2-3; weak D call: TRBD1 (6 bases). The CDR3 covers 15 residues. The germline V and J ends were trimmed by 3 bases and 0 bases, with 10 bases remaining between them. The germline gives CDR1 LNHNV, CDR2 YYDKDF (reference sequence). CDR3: CATSRDRPSTDTQYF. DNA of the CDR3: TGTGCCACCAGCAGGGACAGACCTAGCACAGATACGCAGTATTTT.

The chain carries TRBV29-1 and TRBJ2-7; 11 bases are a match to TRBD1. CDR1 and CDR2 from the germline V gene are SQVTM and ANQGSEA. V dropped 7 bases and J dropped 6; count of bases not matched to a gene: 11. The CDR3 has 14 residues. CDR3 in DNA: TGCAGCGCTGACCCCGGGACAGGGGGTATCGAGCAGTACTTC. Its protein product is CSADPGTGGIEQYF.

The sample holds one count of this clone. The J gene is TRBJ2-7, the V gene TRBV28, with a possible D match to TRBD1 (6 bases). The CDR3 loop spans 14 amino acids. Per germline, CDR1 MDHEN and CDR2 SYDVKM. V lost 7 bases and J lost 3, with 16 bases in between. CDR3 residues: CASNSGQNLYEQYF. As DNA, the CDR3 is TGTGCCAGCAACTCAGGACAGAACCTCTACGAGCAGTACTTC.

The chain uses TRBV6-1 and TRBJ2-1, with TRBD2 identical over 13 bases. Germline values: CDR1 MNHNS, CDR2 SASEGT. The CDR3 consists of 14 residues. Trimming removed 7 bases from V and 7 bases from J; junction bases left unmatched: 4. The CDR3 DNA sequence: TGTGCCAGCACCGGACTAGCGGGAGCGAATGAGCAGTTCTTC. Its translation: CASTGLAGANEQFF.

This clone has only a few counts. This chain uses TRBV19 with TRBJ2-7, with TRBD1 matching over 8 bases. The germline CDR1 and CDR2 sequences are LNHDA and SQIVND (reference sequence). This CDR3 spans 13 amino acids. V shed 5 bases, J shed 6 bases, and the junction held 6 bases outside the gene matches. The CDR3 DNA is TGTGCCAGTAGTGACAGGGGCATCACCGAGCAGTACTTC. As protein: CASSDRGITEQYF.

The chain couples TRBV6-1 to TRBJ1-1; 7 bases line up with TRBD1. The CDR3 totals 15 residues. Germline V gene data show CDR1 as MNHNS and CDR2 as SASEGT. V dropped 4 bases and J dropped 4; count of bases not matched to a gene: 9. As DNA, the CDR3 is TGTGCCAGCAGTGCCCGCCAGGGGGAAGTCACTGAAGCTTTCTTT. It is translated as CASSARQGEVTEAFF.

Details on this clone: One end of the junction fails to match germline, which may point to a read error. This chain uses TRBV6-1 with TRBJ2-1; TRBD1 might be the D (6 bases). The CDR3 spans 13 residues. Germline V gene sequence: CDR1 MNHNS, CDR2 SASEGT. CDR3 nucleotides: TGTGCCAGCAACCGGGACACGTACAATGGGCAGTTCTTC. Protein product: CASNRDTYNGQFF.

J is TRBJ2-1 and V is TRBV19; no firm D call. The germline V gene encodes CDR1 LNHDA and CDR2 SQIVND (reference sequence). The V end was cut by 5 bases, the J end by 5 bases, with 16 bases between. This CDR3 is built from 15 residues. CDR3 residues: CASSPLSLTNNEQFF. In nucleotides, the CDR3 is TGTGCCAGTAGTCCATTATCCCTAACTAACAATGAGCAGTTCTTC. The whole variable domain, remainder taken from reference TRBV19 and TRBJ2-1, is DGGITQSPKYLFRKEGQNVTLSCEQNLNHDAMYWYRQDPGQGLRLIYYSQIVNDFQKGDIAEGYSVSREKKESFPLTVTSAQKNPTAFYLCASSPLSLTNNEQFFGPGTRLTVL.

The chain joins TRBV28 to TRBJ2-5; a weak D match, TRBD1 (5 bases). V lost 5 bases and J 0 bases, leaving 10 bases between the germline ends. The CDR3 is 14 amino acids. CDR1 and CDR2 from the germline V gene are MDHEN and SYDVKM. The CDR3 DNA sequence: TGTGCCAGCAGTCCTACAGGTTACCAAGAGACCCAGTACTTC. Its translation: CASSPTGYQETQYF.

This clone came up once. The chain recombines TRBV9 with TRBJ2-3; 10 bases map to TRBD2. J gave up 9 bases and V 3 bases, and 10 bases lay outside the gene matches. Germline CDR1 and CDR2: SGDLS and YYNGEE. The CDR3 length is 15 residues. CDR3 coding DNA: TGTGCCAGCAGCGCCTCCGGGACTAGCGTGATGACGCAGTATTTT. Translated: CASSASGTSVMTQYF.